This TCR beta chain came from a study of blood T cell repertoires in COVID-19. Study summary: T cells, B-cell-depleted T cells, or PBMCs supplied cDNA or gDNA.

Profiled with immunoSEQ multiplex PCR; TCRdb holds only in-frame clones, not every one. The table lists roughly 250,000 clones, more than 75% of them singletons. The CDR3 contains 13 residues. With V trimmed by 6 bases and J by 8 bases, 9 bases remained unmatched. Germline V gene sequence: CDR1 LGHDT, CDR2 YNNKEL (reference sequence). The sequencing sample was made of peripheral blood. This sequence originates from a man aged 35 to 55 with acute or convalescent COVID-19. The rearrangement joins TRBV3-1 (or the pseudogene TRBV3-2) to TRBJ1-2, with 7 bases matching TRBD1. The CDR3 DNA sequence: TGTGCCAGCAGGGAGAAGGGGGCTTGGGGCTACACCTTC. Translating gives CASREKGAWGYTF.